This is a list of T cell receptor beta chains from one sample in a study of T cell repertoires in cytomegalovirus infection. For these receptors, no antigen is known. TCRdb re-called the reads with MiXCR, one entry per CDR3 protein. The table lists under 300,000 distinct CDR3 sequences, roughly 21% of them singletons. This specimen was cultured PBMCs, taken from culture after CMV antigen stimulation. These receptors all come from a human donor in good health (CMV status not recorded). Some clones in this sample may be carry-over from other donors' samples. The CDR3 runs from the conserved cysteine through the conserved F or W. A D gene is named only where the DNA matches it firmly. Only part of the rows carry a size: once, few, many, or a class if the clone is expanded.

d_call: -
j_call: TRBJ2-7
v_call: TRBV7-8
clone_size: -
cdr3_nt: TGTGCCAGCAGCTCGGTGGGACGCCCGGACTACGAGCAGTACTTC
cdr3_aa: CASSSVGRPDYEQYF

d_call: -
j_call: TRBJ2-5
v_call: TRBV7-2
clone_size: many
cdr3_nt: TGTGCCAGCACCCAGGGGGCGGGAGGAGAGACCCAGTACTTC
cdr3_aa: CASTQGAGGETQYF

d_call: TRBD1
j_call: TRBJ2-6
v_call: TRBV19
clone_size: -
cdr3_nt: TGTGCCAGTAGTATTCAGGGGGCGAAGGCCAACGTCCTGACTTTC
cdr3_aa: CASSIQGAKANVLTF

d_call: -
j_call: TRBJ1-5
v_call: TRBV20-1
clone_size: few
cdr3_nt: TGCAGTGCTAGATTTCCCTATAGCAATCAGCCCCAGCATTTT
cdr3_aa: CSARFPYSNQPQHF

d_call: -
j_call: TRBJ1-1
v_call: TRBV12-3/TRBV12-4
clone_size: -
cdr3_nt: TGTGCCAGCAGTTTAAACGGTGAAGCTTTCTTT
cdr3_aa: CASSLNGEAFF

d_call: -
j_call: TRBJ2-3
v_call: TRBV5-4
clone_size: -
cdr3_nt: TGTGCCAGCAGCATTAGCGGTCTCACAGATACGCAGTATTTT
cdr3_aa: CASSISGLTDTQYF

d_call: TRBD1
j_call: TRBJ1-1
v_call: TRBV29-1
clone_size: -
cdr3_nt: TGCAGCTCTACCAGGGGGGGGGCTAAGGCCACTGAAGCTTTCTTT
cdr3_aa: CSSTRGGAKATEAFF

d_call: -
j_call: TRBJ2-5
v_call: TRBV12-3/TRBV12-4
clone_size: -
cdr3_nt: TGTGCCAGCAGTAACAGGGAGGAGACCCAGTACTTC
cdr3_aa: CASSNREETQYF

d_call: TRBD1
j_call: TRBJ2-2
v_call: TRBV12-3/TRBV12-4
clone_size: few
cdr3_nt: TGTGCCAGCAGTCCGGGGACAGTGGTCCTTCAGAACACCGGGGAGCTGTTTTTT
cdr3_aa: CASSPGTVVLQNTGELFF

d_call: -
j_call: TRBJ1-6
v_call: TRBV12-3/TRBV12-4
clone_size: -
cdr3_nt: TGTGCCAGCACCCAGGGTGAGGGGAATTCACCCCTCCACTTT
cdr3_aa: CASTQGEGNSPLHF

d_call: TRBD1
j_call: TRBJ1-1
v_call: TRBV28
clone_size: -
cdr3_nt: TGTGCCAGCCTCCCCACGGGCATAGGGACAGGGTGGGCTGAAGCTTTCTTT
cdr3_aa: CASLPTGIGTGWAEAFF

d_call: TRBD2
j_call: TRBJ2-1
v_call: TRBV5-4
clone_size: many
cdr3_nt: TGTGCCAGCAGCCCGGGGGGACTAGCGGGAGTTGGTAATGAGCAGTTCTTC
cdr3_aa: CASSPGGLAGVGNEQFF

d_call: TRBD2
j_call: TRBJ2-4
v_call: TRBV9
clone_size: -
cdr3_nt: TGTGCCAGCAGCCCCCAGACTAGCGGGAGAAACATTCAGTACTTC
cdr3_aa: CASSPQTSGRNIQYF

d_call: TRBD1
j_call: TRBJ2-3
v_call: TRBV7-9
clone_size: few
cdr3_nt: TGTGCCAGCAGCCGGACAGGGCCAGATACGCAGTATTTT
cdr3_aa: CASSRTGPDTQYF

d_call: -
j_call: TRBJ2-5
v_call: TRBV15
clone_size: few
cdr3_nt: TGTGCCACCAGCAGAGGATCCCCCAAGGAGACCCAGTACTTC
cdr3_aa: CATSRGSPKETQYF

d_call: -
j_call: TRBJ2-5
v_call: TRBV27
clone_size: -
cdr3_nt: TGTGCCAGCAGGGAGTCAAGGGGCAAGCCCCAGTACTTC
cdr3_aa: CASRESRGKPQYF

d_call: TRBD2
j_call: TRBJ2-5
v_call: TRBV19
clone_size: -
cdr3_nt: TGTGCCAGTAGTACTTGGGTTACCGGGACTAGCGGGAGTTCGGTGCGGGAGACCCAGTACTTC
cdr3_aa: CASSTWVTGTSGSSVRETQYF

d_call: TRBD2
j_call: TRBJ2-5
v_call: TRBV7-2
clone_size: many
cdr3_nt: TGTGCCAGCAGCTTAGGACTAGCGGTCGGGGAGACCCAGTACTTC
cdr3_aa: CASSLGLAVGETQYF

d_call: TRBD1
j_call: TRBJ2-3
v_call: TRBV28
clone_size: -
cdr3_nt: TGTGCCAGCAGTTTATGGGGACAGACGAGGGATACGCAGTATTTT
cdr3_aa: CASSLWGQTRDTQYF

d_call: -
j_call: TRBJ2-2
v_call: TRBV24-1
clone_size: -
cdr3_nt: TGTGCCACCAGTGATTTCGGCAGGGCCACGAACACCGGGGAGCTGTTTTTT
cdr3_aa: CATSDFGRATNTGELFF